A single sample gave rise to the 10 T cell receptor beta chains below, sequenced in a study of blood T cell repertoires in COVID-19. Generated by immunoSEQ multiplex PCR, the TCRdb table keeps only in-frame clones and is missing some. The sample holds 300,000 or so clones; around 84% are singletons and the top ten take roughly 1.3%. The sequenced sample was peripheral blood. The receptors here all came from a man aged 65 to 85 with acute or convalescent COVID-19.

The V gene is TRBV5-1, the J gene TRBJ2-5, with 10 bases fitting TRBD1. Germline V gene sequence: CDR1 SGHRS, CDR2 YFSETQ. The CDR3 sequence is 16 residues long. V dropped 4 bases and J dropped 4; count of bases not matched to a gene: 10. CDR3 in DNA: TGCGCCAGCAGCGGTACCGGGACAGGGGTTTTAGAGACCCAGTACTTC. Amino acids: CASSGTGTGVLETQYF.

This rearrangement joins TRBV30 to TRBJ1-6, with D possibly being TRBD1 (5 bases). CDR1 is GTSNPN, CDR2 SVGIG, per germline (reference sequence). The CDR3 totals 14 residues. Between the trimmed V and J ends, which lost 0 bases and 9 bases, there was a span of 12 bases. The CDR3 DNA sequence: TGTGCCTGGAGTGTATCGGGGGGATTTTCACCCCTCCACTTT. It translates to CAWSVSGGFSPLHF.

This rearrangement joins TRBV12-2 to TRBJ2-2; the table assigns TRBD2, which was not confirmed against the DNA. TRBV12-2 is shown as a pseudogene. The CDR3 has 13 residues. CDR3 sequence reads: CASRLGDGGELFF. For the CDR3, the DNA is TGTGCAAGTCGCTTAGGAGACGGGGGGGAGCTGTTTTTT.

The chain uses TRBV19 and TRBJ2-7; 9 bases are shared with TRBD1. The germline V gene has CDR1 LNHDA and CDR2 SQIVND (reference sequence). This CDR3 has 15 residues. With 3 bases clipped from V and 5 bases from J, the junction kept 8 bases outside the gene matches. Written as DNA, the CDR3 is TGTGCCAGTAGTATTACTGGGACAGGGACCCACGAGCAGTACTTC. It specifies CASSITGTGTHEQYF.

The chain uses TRBV19 and TRBJ2-5; 7 bases align to TRBD2. Germline assignment: CDR1 LNHDA and CDR2 SQIVND (reference sequence). The CDR3 runs 15 residues. J was trimmed by 1 base and V by 5 bases; bases with no gene match: 7. The CDR3 DNA is TGTGCCAGTAGTCGTACGGGAGGTGGCCAAGAGACCCAGTACTTC. Its translation is CASSRTGGGQETQYF.

The CDR3 region has the DNA TGTGCCAGCAGTGAAAGTCTGGACAGAGATGGCTACACCTTC. Protein product: CASSESLDRDGYTF. The V call is TRBV6-1, the J call TRBJ1-2, with D possibly being TRBD1 (6 bases). This CDR3 region has 14 residues. With 2 bases removed from V and 6 bases from J, the gap between germline ends came to 13 bases. In germline, CDR1 is MNHNS, CDR2 SASEGT.

J is TRBJ2-1 and V is TRBV19; D is possibly TRBD2 (6 bases). V was shortened by 4 bases and J by 4 bases, with 14 bases between the two germline ends. The germline V gene encodes CDR1 LNHDA and CDR2 SQIVND (reference sequence). The CDR3 has 15 amino acids. The DNA for the CDR3 is TGTGCCAGTAGTACCCGAGGGGACTTTTACAATGAGCAGTTCTTC. It translates to CASSTRGDFYNEQFF.

With respect to this clone: The identical CDR3 is also encoded by other nucleotide sequences in the sample. The J gene is TRBJ2-2, the V gene TRBV12-3 or TRBV12-4; D unresolved. The V end lost 5 bases, the J end lost 5 bases, and 6 bases lay between the germline ends. The CDR3 is made up of 12 amino acids. This chain's CDR3 is CASSRNTGELFF. CDR3 bases: TGTGCCAGCAGTCGTAATACCGGGGAGCTGTTTTTT.

The chain couples TRBV7-2 to TRBJ1-2, with D uncertain. Trimming took 0 bases from V and 4 from J, leaving 12 bases between them. CDR3 length equals 15 residues. Germline CDR1 reads SGHTA; CDR2 reads FQGNSA. The CDR3 loop reads CASSLALYSGYGYTF. The DNA for the CDR3 is TGTGCCAGCAGCTTAGCGCTCTATTCAGGCTATGGCTACACCTTC.

V and J are TRBV7-9 and TRBJ1-1, with D possibly matching TRBD1 (6 bases). Germline values: CDR1 SEHNR, CDR2 FQNEAQ (reference sequence). This CDR3 is 11 amino acids long. Trimming removed 5 bases at V and 7 bases at J, with 8 bases between. The CDR3 nucleotides are TGTGCCAGCAGCAAGGACAGTGAAGCTTTCTTT. Amino acid sequence: CASSKDSEAFF.